This is a list of T cell receptor beta chains from one sample in a study of blood T cell repertoires in COVID-19. Assay used: immunoSEQ multiplex PCR; TCRdb lists only in-frame clones, some missing. The sample yields 84,000 or so clones, 70% to 80% seen once. Sequencing input: peripheral blood. The receptors here all came from a human donor in a cohort sampled during active COVID-19. CDR3s include the opening cysteine and the closing phenylalanine or tryptophan. The D gene is left open where the match is weak. The listing skips clone size in some rows; elsewhere it reads once, few, many or a size class.

D,size,V,J,DNA,CDR3
-,-,TRBV15,TRBJ1-1,TGTGCCACCAGCAGAGATATGACAGACACTGAAGCTTTCTTT,CATSRDMTDTEAFF
-,few,TRBV18,TRBJ1-6,TGTGCCAGCTCACCAGGACAGAGAAATAATTCACCCCTCCACTTT,CASSPGQRNNSPLHF
TRBD1,-,TRBV11-3,TRBJ2-2,TGTGCCAGCAGCTTGAGGGGGCCTACCGGGGAGCTGTTTTTT,CASSLRGPTGELFF
-,-,TRBV27,TRBJ2-1,TGTGCCAGCATGGGCGGGAAAGACTACAATGAGCAGTTCTTC,CASMGGKDYNEQFF
-,-,TRBV6-4,TRBJ1-4,TGTGCCAGCAGGCCGACAGGTTTCGCCGGTGAAAAACTGTTTTTT,CASRPTGFAGEKLFF
-,-,TRBV24-1,TRBJ2-5,TGTGCCACCAGTGATTCACCCGGGAGCGGGGAGACCCAGTACTTC,CATSDSPGSGETQYF
TRBD1,few,TRBV4-1,TRBJ1-2,TGCGCCAGCGCCTTCCGGAAGGGGGACAGAGGCTACACCTTC,CASAFRKGDRGYTF
-,-,TRBV29-1,TRBJ2-7,TGCAGCGTTGTCCGGGATTCCTCCTACGAGCAGTACTTC,CSVVRDSSYEQYF
TRBD2,-,TRBV6-5,TRBJ2-7,TGTGCCAGCAGTTTCCGACCTAGCGGCGAGCAGTACTTC,CASSFRPSGEQYF
TRBD2,-,TRBV5-1,TRBJ2-7,TGCGCCAGCAGCCCGACTAGCGGGTCCTCCTCCTACGAGCAGTACTTC,CASSPTSGSSSYEQYF
TRBD1,-,TRBV24-1,TRBJ2-6,TGTGCCACCAGTAGCAGGGACAGGGTGACGAATGGGGCCAACGTCCTGACTTTC,CATSSRDRVTNGANVLTF
TRBD1,-,TRBV7-3,TRBJ2-3,TGTGCCAGCAGCCCCCGACAGGGGCCTAGCACAGATACGCAGTATTTT,CASSPRQGPSTDTQYF
TRBD2,-,TRBV19,TRBJ2-3,TGTGCCAGCGGACTAGCGGGACGAGATACGCAGTATTTT,CASGLAGRDTQYF
-,once,TRBV19,TRBJ1-5,TGTGCCAGTAGTACCCTACCCGAGGGGCCCCAGCATTTT,CASSTLPEGPQHF
TRBD2,-,TRBV5-1,TRBJ2-1,TGCGCCAGCAGCCCCGCGGTAGCGGGAGTTGGTGAGCAGTTCTTC,CASSPAVAGVGEQFF
TRBD1,-,TRBV5-4,TRBJ2-7,TGTGCCAGCAGCCCTGGACAGGAAGGGGTCTACGAGCAGTACTTC,CASSPGQEGVYEQYF
TRBD2,-,TRBV7-2,TRBJ2-5,TGTGCCAGCAGCTCCTTAGCGGGGCAAGAGACCCAGTACTTC,CASSSLAGQETQYF
-,-,TRBV24-1,TRBJ2-1,TGTGCCACCCAAAGGCGGGAAGGGGGCCGTATTGATGAGCAGTTCTTC,CATQRREGGRIDEQFF
TRBD1,-,TRBV15,TRBJ1-5,TGTGCCACCAGCAGAGGGACAGGGAATCAGCCCCAGCATTTT,CATSRGTGNQPQHF
-,-,TRBV7-2,TRBJ2-7,TGTGCCAGCAGCTTAGCCCTCACAGGGACCCACGAGCAGTACTTC,CASSLALTGTHEQYF
-,-,TRBV4-1,TRBJ2-3,TGCGCCAGCAGCCAGTCGGAGAACACAGATACGCAGTATTTT,CASSQSENTDTQYF
-,-,TRBV7-3,TRBJ2-5,TGTGCCAGCAGCTACGGAGGGGAAGGGACCCAGTACTTC,CASSYGGEGTQYF
TRBD2,few,TRBV7-2,TRBJ2-1,TGTGCCAGCAGCCCGGGTGGGTTAGCGGGCGGGCAGTTCTTC,CASSPGGLAGGQFF
-,-,TRBV5-6,TRBJ2-7,TGTGCCAGCAGCTTGTTAGGGCGGGGTTCCTACGAGCAGTACTTC,CASSLLGRGSYEQYF
TRBD1,-,TRBV7-9,TRBJ1-3,TGTGCCAGCAGCCGTTGGACAGGGGCCGCTGGAAACACCATATATTTT,CASSRWTGAAGNTIYF
TRBD2,-,TRBV5-1,TRBJ2-2,TGCGCCAGCAGCTGGTGGGGACTAGCGGGAGAAGCCGGGGAGCTGTTTTTT,CASSWWGLAGEAGELFF
-,once,TRBV2,TRBJ1-1,TGTGCCAGCAGCCAACAGGGTAACACTGAAGCTTTCTTT,CASSQQGNTEAFF
-,-,TRBV2,TRBJ2-1,TGTGCCAGCAGAATGGACAGTTACAATGAGCAGTTCTTC,CASRMDSYNEQFF
TRBD1,-,TRBV9,TRBJ2-2,TGTGCCAGCAGCGCGCCCAGGGGGCGGTCAACCGGGGAGCTGTTTTTT,CASSAPRGRSTGELFF
-,-,TRBV7-2,TRBJ1-1,TGTGCCAGCAGCTTAGTTACACTAGACCTAAACACTGAAGCTTTCTTT,CASSLVTLDLNTEAFF
-,-,TRBV4-1,TRBJ1-1,TGCGCCAGCAGCCAAGATTCCCGCTATAACACTGAAGCTTTCTTT,CASSQDSRYNTEAFF
TRBD1,-,TRBV6-6,TRBJ1-1,TGTGCCAGCAGTCCAAGGGGGGGACAGGGGGCGCGTACTGAAGCTTTCTTT,CASSPRGGQGARTEAFF
-,-,TRBV12-2,TRBJ1-1,TGTGCAAGTCGCTTAGCCTCCCCCCCAGGGGGCGTAGGGACTGAAGCTTTCTTT,CASRLASPPGGVGTEAFF
-,-,TRBV9,TRBJ1-4,TGTGCCAGCAGCGTAGATCCGGGGGGCTCGGGTGAAAAACTGTTTTTT,CASSVDPGGSGEKLFF
-,-,TRBV24-1,TRBJ2-5,TGTGCCACCAGCCCTCGGGGGTTTTCTGAGACCCAGTACTTC,CATSPRGFSETQYF
-,few,TRBV9,TRBJ2-5,TGTGCCAGCAGCGCAGCCACAGCCGAGACCCAGTACTTC,CASSAATAETQYF
-,-,TRBV6-5,TRBJ2-7,TGTGCCAGCAGTTACCGGGACACCTTCGACGAGCAGTACTTC,CASSYRDTFDEQYF
TRBD2,-,TRBV6-6,TRBJ2-2,TGTGCCAGCATGAGGGCGGGGGGGAACACCGGGGAGCTGTTTTTT,CASMRAGGNTGELFF
TRBD2,-,TRBV11-2,TRBJ2-7,TGTGCCAGCAGCGTAGCCAGGACTAGCGGGAGTAGCTCCTACGAGCAGTACTTC,CASSVARTSGSSSYEQYF
-,-,TRBV2,TRBJ2-7,TGTGCCAACCTTCCAATCCTGGTGGGCTTCGATAAACTGAGAGGGAGCGCCTACGAGCAGTACTTC,CANLPILVGFDKLRGSAYEQYF
-,-,TRBV18,TRBJ2-1,TGTGCCAGCTCACCAGAGAGGGAGGACAACAATGAGCAGTTCTTC,CASSPEREDNNEQFF
-,-,TRBV5-1,TRBJ1-2,TGCGCCAGCAGCCCATCAGGCGGGACCGGGAGAGGCTACACCTTC,CASSPSGGTGRGYTF
-,-,TRBV5-8,TRBJ2-1,TGTGCCAGCAGCCCCCTAGAGCGGGTAGAGCAGTTCTTC,CASSPLERVEQFF
-,-,TRBV7-3,TRBJ2-1,TGTGCCAGCAGCTTAATTGTGGGCGATGAGCAGTTCTTC,CASSLIVGDEQFF
-,-,TRBV9,TRBJ1-3,TGTGCCAGCAGCGTAGGCAGTCCTGGAAACACCATATATTTT,CASSVGSPGNTIYF
-,-,TRBV6-2/TRBV6-3,TRBJ2-3,TGTGCCAGCAGCGACGGGGGAACAGGGGCAGATACGCAGTATTTT,CASSDGGTGADTQYF
-,-,TRBV19,TRBJ1-1,TGTGCCAGTAGTATCCCGACGGGGTGGTCTGAAGCTTTCTTT,CASSIPTGWSEAFF
-,-,TRBV7-3,TRBJ2-1,TGTGCCAGCAGCTTAACGAACGGGAACAATGAGCAGTTCTTC,CASSLTNGNNEQFF
-,-,TRBV5-5,TRBJ2-3,TGTGCCAGCACCTCCCCACTAGGCACAGATACGCAGTATTTT,CASTSPLGTDTQYF
TRBD2,-,TRBV6-5,TRBJ2-7,TGTGCCAGCACTTCCCTAGCGGCCAGCTCCTACGAGCAGTACTTC,CASTSLAASSYEQYF
TRBD2,-,TRBV2,TRBJ2-7,TGTGCCAGCAGTGTTGGGGAACTAGCGGGGAGAAAGCACGAGCAGTACTTC,CASSVGELAGRKHEQYF
-,-,TRBV28,TRBJ2-3,TGTGCCAGCAGCCCCCAGTTCACAGATACGCAGTATTTT,CASSPQFTDTQYF
TRBD2,-,TRBV19,TRBJ2-2,TGTGCCAGTAGATCGAATAGCGGGAGGCAATGGAGCACCGGGGAGCTGTTTTTT,CASRSNSGRQWSTGELFF